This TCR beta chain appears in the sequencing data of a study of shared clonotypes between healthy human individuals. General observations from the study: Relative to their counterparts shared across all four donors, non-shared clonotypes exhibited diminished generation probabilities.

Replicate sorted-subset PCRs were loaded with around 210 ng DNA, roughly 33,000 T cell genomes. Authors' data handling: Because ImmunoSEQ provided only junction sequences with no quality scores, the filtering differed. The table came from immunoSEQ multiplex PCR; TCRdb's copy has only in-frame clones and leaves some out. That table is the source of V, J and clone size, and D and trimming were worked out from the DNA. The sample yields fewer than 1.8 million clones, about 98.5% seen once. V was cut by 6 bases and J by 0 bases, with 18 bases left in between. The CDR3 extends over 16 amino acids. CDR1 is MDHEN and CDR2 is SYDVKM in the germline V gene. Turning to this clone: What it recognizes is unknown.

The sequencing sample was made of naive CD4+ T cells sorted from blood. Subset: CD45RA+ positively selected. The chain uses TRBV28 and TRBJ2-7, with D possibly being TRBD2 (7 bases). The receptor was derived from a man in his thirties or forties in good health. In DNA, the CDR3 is TGTGCCAGCAGCTCGACGGGGGGCAGCTACTCCTACGAGCAGTACTTC. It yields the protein CASSSTGGSYSYEQYF.